The 31 T cell receptor beta chains given below trace back to one sample, sequenced in a study of blood T cell repertoires in COVID-19. The table came from immunoSEQ multiplex PCR; TCRdb's copy has only in-frame clones and leaves some out. This table holds 100,000 to 120,000 clones, less than 85% found once. Sequencing used peripheral blood. All receptors come from a woman between 40 and 50 years old with acute or convalescent COVID-19.

The V call is TRBV7-3, the J call TRBJ1-1; 7 bases are shared with TRBD1. Germline V gene lookup returns CDR1 SGHTA and CDR2 FQGTGA. The CDR3 runs to 13 residues. V shed 4 bases and J 5 bases; nucleotides not matched to a gene: 4. The CDR3 protein is CASSSDRETEAFF. The CDR3 DNA is TGTGCCAGCAGCTCTGACAGGGAGACTGAAGCTTTCTTT.

The chain links TRBV5-1 to TRBJ2-7; D unresolved. The CDR3 sequence is 14 residues long. V lost 7 bases and J 7 bases, leaving 21 bases between the germline ends. Germline-derived CDR1 and CDR2 are SGHRS and YFSETQ. CDR3 region: CASRLRLDSWEQYF. CDR3 DNA: TGCGCCAGCCGCCTAAGGCTAGATTCATGGGAGCAGTACTTC.

This clone came up a few times. J is TRBJ2-2 and V is TRBV6-5; 9 bases are a match to TRBD2. J lost 4 bases, V lost 5 bases, and 5 bases had no gene match. The germline CDR1 and CDR2 sequences are MNHEY and SVGAGI. The CDR3 has 15 residues. CDR3 protein: CASSKTRGGTGELFF. The DNA of the CDR3 is TGTGCCAGCAGTAAAACGCGGGGGGGCACCGGGGAGCTGTTTTTT.

In regard to this clone: Other DNA sequences in the sample encode the same CDR3. The chain links TRBV5-1 to TRBJ2-3, with TRBD2 matching over 8 bases. J was trimmed by 3 bases and V by 3 bases; bases with no gene match: 3. The CDR3 sequence is 14 residues long. Germline-derived CDR1 and CDR2 are SGHRS and YFSETQ. CDR3 residues: CASSSGLDTDTQYF. The CDR3 DNA reads TGCGCCAGCAGCTCGGGACTAGATACAGATACGCAGTATTTT.

The chain employs TRBV28 and TRBJ1-5; tentatively, D is TRBD1 (6 bases). The V gene lost 10 bases and the J gene lost 1 base, with 8 bases spanning the gap. This CDR3 has 12 residues. The V gene's germline CDR1 is MDHEN and CDR2 SYDVKM. Here the CDR3 DNA reads TGTGCCATTAGGGGGAGCAATCAGCCCCAGCATTTT. Amino acids: CAIRGSNQPQHF. Full variable domain (rest looked up from reference TRBV28 and TRBJ1-5): DVKVTQSSRYLVKRTGEKVFLECVQDMDHENMFWYRQDPGLGLRLIYFSYDVKMKEKGDIPEGYSVSREKKERFSLILESASTNQTSMYLCAIRGSNQPQHFGDGTRLSIL.

The rearrangement joins TRBV29-1 to TRBJ2-1; 11 bases align to TRBD1. With 6 bases clipped from V and 7 bases from J, the junction kept 8 bases outside the gene matches. Looked up from germline, CDR1 is SQVTM and CDR2 is ANQGSEA. The CDR3 is made up of 14 amino acids. In DNA, the CDR3 is TGCAGCGTCGCAAGGGACAGGGGGGCGAATGAGCAGTTCTTC. It specifies CSVARDRGANEQFF.

The chain combines TRBV5-1 with TRBJ1-4, with TRBD1 matching over 8 bases. This CDR3 is built from 14 residues. V shed 4 bases and J 2 bases; nucleotides not matched to a gene: 1. The V gene's germline CDR1 is SGHRS and CDR2 YFSETQ. The CDR3 is CASSRQGTNEKLFF. The CDR3, as DNA: TGCGCCAGCAGCCGACAGGGGACTAATGAAAAACTGTTTTTT.

The chain uses TRBV11-2 and TRBJ2-3; D remains unclear. Germline V gives CDR1 SGHAT, CDR2 FQNNGV. CDR3 length equals 14 residues. V lost 3 bases and J 4 bases, leaving 11 bases between the germline ends. DNA for the CDR3: TGTGCCAGCAGCTTCGGGTCTATGGCAGATACGCAGTATTTT. This encodes CASSFGSMADTQYF.

The rearrangement joins TRBV28 to TRBJ1-2; D possibly corresponds to TRBD1 (5 bases). CDR1 is MDHEN and CDR2 is SYDVKM in the germline V gene. Deletions cut 5 bases from V and 7 bases from J, with 23 bases between. The CDR3 totals 16 residues. CDR3 coding DNA: TGTGCCAGCAGTCTAGTCGGAGGGGTTGACGCTGCTGGCTACACCTTC. Protein product: CASSLVGGVDAAGYTF.

This clone was observed once. V gene TRBV14 combines with J gene TRBJ2-3; tentative D call: TRBD2 (5 bases). The V and J ends lost 1 base and 8 bases respectively, with 10 bases between them. This CDR3 is built from 13 residues. In germline, CDR1 is SGHDN, CDR2 FVKESK. In nucleotides, the CDR3 is TGTGCCAGCAGCCAAGGCGCGGCGGGTACGCAGTATTTT. This sequence encodes CASSQGAAGTQYF.

DNA of the CDR3: TGTGCCTGGAGTGTATTGACTCACACTGAAGCTTTCTTT. This gives the protein CAWSVLTHTEAFF. This chain links TRBV30 with TRBJ1-1; no definite D call. Trimming cost V 0 bases and J 3 bases, with 8 bases left between them. Germline loops: CDR1 GTSNPN, CDR2 SVGIG (reference sequence). This CDR3 spans 13 amino acids.

The chain joins TRBV6-5 to TRBJ1-1, with TRBD1 matching 7 bases. The CDR3 totals 15 residues. V shed 0 bases and J 4 bases; nucleotides not matched to a gene: 5. Germline CDR1 is MNHEY and CDR2 is SVGAGI. The CDR3 nucleotides read TGTGCCAGCAGTTACTCTAGACAGGGAGGCACTGAAGCTTTCTTT. Translation: CASSYSRQGGTEAFF.

The J gene is TRBJ2-2, the V gene TRBV5-1; D possibly corresponds to TRBD1 (6 bases). Germline CDR1 reads SGHRS; CDR2 reads YFSETQ. The CDR3 is made up of 14 amino acids. V gave up 4 bases and J gave up 5 bases, with 12 bases separating them. CDR3 in amino acids: CASSPTRGTGELFF. Here the CDR3 DNA reads TGCGCCAGCAGCCCTACCAGGGGAACCGGGGAGCTGTTTTTT.

CDR3 in amino acids: CASSDQNPGIGDGYTF. CDR3 coding DNA: TGCGCCAGCAGTGATCAGAACCCTGGGATCGGGGATGGCTACACCTTC. The chain employs TRBV10-2 and TRBJ1-2; D unclear. The CDR3 sequence is 16 residues long. The germline V and J ends were trimmed by 3 bases and 6 bases, with 20 bases remaining between them. Germline CDR1 and CDR2: WSHSY and SAAADI.

The V and J genes are TRBV30 and TRBJ2-1; TRBD2 matches at 11 bases. The germline V gene has CDR1 GTSNPN and CDR2 SVGIG (reference sequence). The CDR3 extends over 15 amino acids. The V segment lost 5 bases and the J segment 3 bases; nucleotides outside the gene matches: 6. The DNA of the CDR3 is TGTGCCTGGGTAGCGGGGGGGCCTGGCTACAATGAGCAGTTCTTC. Its translation: CAWVAGGPGYNEQFF.

This clone showed up just a few times. The J gene is TRBJ2-2, the V gene TRBV11-2; D perhaps matches TRBD1 (6 bases). CDR1 is SGHAT and CDR2 is FQNNGV in the germline V gene. There are 16 residues in the CDR3. Deletions cut 2 bases from V and 3 bases from J, with 13 bases between. The CDR3 here is CASSLYTGLDTGELFF. CDR3 sequence (DNA): TGTGCCAGCAGCTTATACACAGGGTTAGACACCGGGGAGCTGTTTTTT.

The chain employs TRBV6-2 or TRBV6-3 and TRBJ2-7, with 9 bases fitting TRBD1. V dropped 2 bases and J dropped 5; count of bases not matched to a gene: 7. CDR1 and CDR2 from the germline V gene are MNHEY and SVGEGT. This CDR3 has 15 residues. CDR3 in amino acids: CASSYPGTGNHEQYF. As DNA, the CDR3 is TGTGCCAGCAGTTACCCCGGGACAGGGAACCACGAGCAGTACTTC.

In this sample, this clone turned up a few times. The chain links TRBV5-1 to TRBJ2-6; no firm D call. Germline V lookup: CDR1 SGHRS, CDR2 YFSETQ. V was clipped by 1 base and J by 1 base, with 9 bases between them. The length of the CDR3 is 16 residues. The CDR3: CASSLNSLSGANVLTF. The CDR3 bases are TGCGCCAGCAGCTTGAACAGCCTTTCTGGGGCCAACGTCCTGACTTTC.

The rearrangement joins TRBV19 to TRBJ1-5; tentatively, D is TRBD1 (6 bases). V lost 1 base, J lost 6 bases, and 13 bases lay in between. This CDR3 has 15 amino acids. CDR1 is LNHDA, CDR2 SQIVND, per germline (reference sequence). CDR3 in DNA: TGTGCCAGTAGTATAGGCCAGGGGATAGGTCAGCCCCAGCATTTT. Translated: CASSIGQGIGQPQHF.

V gene TRBV27 combines with J gene TRBJ2-1, with 8 bases fitting TRBD2. The junction had 6 bases not matched to a gene; V was cut back by 6 bases and J by 5 bases. The CDR3 consists of 14 residues. Germline V gene sequence: CDR1 MNHEY, CDR2 SMNVEV (reference sequence). CDR3 sequence reads: CASRSSGTHNEQFF. The DNA for the CDR3 is TGTGCCAGCAGGAGTAGCGGGACCCACAATGAGCAGTTCTTC.

The chain recombines TRBV30 with TRBJ1-2; 8 bases agree with TRBD1. V lost 3 bases and J lost 3; bases outside the gene matches: 6. CDR1 GTSNPN and CDR2 SVGIG come from the germline V gene (reference sequence). The CDR3 has 14 residues. This CDR3 is CAWRGTGQDYGYTF. Written as DNA, the CDR3 is TGTGCCTGGAGGGGGACAGGCCAGGACTATGGCTACACCTTC.

The rearrangement links TRBV19 to TRBJ1-1, with TRBD1 matching over 10 bases. CDR3 size: 15 residues. Germline loops: CDR1 LNHDA, CDR2 SQIVND (reference sequence). V was pared by 3 bases and J by 4 bases, with 5 bases of the junction left unmatched. CDR3 residues: CASSMGQGLSTEAFF. The CDR3 coding sequence is TGTGCCAGTAGTATGGGACAGGGGTTGAGCACTGAAGCTTTCTTT. The full variable domain, its missing parts supplied by reference TRBV19 and TRBJ1-1, is DGGITQSPKYLFRKEGQNVTLSCEQNLNHDAMYWYRQDPGQGLRLIYYSQIVNDFQKGDIAEGYSVSREKKESFPLTVTSAQKNPTAFYLCASSMGQGLSTEAFFGQGTRLTVV.

Comments on this clone: One end of the junction fails to match germline, which may point to a read error. This chain links TRBV5-4 with TRBJ1-4; tentatively, D is TRBD1 (5 bases). This CDR3 contains 14 residues. The germline gives CDR1 SGHNT, CDR2 YYREEE (reference sequence). The CDR3 loop is CASSLGGTTEKLFF. As DNA, the CDR3 is TGTGCCAGCAGCTTGGGGGGGACTACTGAAAAACTGTTTTTT.

The chain carries TRBV5-1 and TRBJ1-1; D gene unclear. The CDR3 spans 13 residues. Deletions cut 4 bases from V and 3 bases from J, with 10 bases between. The germline CDR1 and CDR2 sequences are SGHRS and YFSETQ. CDR3 nucleotide sequence: TGCGCCAGCAGCCATCCAGTGGACACTGAAGCTTTCTTT. It encodes CASSHPVDTEAFF.

The chain links TRBV15 to TRBJ1-5; tentative D call: TRBD1 (5 bases). The V end was cut by 0 bases, the J end by 2 bases, with 11 bases between. In germline, CDR1 is LNHNV, CDR2 YYDKDF (reference sequence). The CDR3 runs 16 residues. CDR3 residues: CATSRDWGVGNQPQHF. CDR3 bases: TGTGCCACCAGCAGAGATTGGGGGGTAGGCAATCAGCCCCAGCATTTT.

The chain employs TRBV2 and TRBJ2-4; TRBD2 agrees at 16 bases. Germline CDR1 reads SNHLY; CDR2 reads FYNNEI. V was clipped by 6 bases and J by 8 bases; unmatched bases: 4. The length of the CDR3 is 15 residues. CDR3 region: CASSSGTSGGDIQYF. The DNA for the CDR3 is TGTGCCAGCAGCTCTGGGACTAGCGGGGGGGACATTCAGTACTTC.

The rearrangement uses TRBV7-9 and TRBJ2-1; D is uncertain. The germline CDR1 and CDR2 sequences are SEHNR and FQNEAQ (reference sequence). The CDR3 sequence is 11 residues long. Trimming removed 5 bases from V and 10 bases from J, with 9 bases in between. The CDR3 coding sequence is TGTGCCAGCAGCCCCATCCTAGAGCAGTTCTTC. This sequence encodes CASSPILEQFF. Filled out from reference TRBV7-9 and TRBJ2-1, the complete variable domain reads DTGVSQNPRHKITKRGQNVTFRCDPISEHNRLYWYRQTLGQGPEFLTYFQNEAQLEKSRLLSDRFSAERPKGSFSTLEIQRTEQGDSAMYLCASSPILEQFFGPGTRLTVL.

The chain has TRBV2 and TRBJ1-4; 7 nucleotides align to TRBD1. Per germline, CDR1 SNHLY and CDR2 FYNNEI. This CDR3 is built from 15 residues. Germline trimming cut 7 bases from V and 2 bases from J; bases unmatched to any gene: 7. The CDR3 loop is CASTLQGNTNEKLFF. Written as DNA, the CDR3 is TGTGCCAGCACCCTACAGGGGAATACTAATGAAAAACTGTTTTTT.

The rearrangement links TRBV18 to TRBJ2-7; D gene ambiguous. The germline V gene has CDR1 KGHSH and CDR2 LQKENI. The CDR3 consists of 13 residues. Trimming pared 3 bases from V and 7 bases from J, leaving 13 bases between. This CDR3 is CASSPGPRLEQYF. As DNA, the CDR3 is TGTGCCAGCTCACCTGGCCCCAGACTGGAGCAGTACTTC.

The rearrangement links TRBV19 to TRBJ1-5; 10 nucleotides match TRBD1. Germline V gives CDR1 LNHDA, CDR2 SQIVND (reference sequence). V dropped 5 bases and J dropped 0; count of bases not matched to a gene: 13. The length of the CDR3 is 19 residues. CDR3 bases: TGTGCCAGTAGTTCCCCAATTTGGACAGGGGGTTATAGCAATCAGCCCCAGCATTTT. It is translated as CASSSPIWTGGYSNQPQHF.

V and J are TRBV6-5 and TRBJ2-5; TRBD1 is a possible D gene (5 bases). Deletions cut 2 bases from V and 2 bases from J, with 6 bases between. CDR3 length equals 13 residues. CDR1 MNHEY and CDR2 SVGAGI come from the germline V gene. The CDR3 loop is CASSYRGQETQYF. Written as DNA, the CDR3 is TGTGCCAGCAGTTACAGGGGACAAGAGACCCAGTACTTC.